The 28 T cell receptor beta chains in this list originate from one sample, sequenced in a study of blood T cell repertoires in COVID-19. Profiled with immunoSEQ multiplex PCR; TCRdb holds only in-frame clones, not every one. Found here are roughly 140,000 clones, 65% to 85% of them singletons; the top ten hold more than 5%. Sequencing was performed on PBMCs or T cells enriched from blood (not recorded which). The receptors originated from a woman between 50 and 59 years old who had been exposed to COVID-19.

CDR3 coding DNA: TGTGCCAGCAGCTCGCCCCGGTCTAGCGGTAGCTCCTACGAGCAGTACTTC. Protein: CASSSPRSSGSSYEQYF. The V and J genes are TRBV7-9 and TRBJ2-7, with 7 positions matching TRBD2. This CDR3 contains 17 residues. The V segment lost 4 bases and the J segment 0 bases; nucleotides outside the gene matches: 12. Germline lookup yields CDR1 SEHNR and CDR2 FQNEAQ (reference sequence).

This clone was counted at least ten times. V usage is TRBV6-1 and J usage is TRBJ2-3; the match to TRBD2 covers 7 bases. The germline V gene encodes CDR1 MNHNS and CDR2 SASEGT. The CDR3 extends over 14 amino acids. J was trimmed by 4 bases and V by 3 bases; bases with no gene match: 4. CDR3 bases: TGTGCCAGCAGTGATCTGGGAGGGGCAGATACGCAGTATTTT. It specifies CASSDLGGADTQYF.

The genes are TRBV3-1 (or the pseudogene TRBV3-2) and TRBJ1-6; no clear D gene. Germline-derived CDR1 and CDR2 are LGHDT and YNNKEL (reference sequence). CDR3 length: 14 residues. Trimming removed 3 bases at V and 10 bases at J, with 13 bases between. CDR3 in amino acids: CASSQSPRGSPLHF. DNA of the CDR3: TGTGCCAGCAGCCAGTCCCCTCGAGGGTCACCCCTCCACTTT.

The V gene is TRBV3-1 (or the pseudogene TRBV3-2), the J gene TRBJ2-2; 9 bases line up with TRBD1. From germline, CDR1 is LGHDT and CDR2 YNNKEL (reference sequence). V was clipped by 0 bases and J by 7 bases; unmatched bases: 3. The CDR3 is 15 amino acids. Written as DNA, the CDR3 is TGTGCCAGCAGCCAAGAGGGACAGGGAAGCGGGGAGCTGTTTTTT. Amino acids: CASSQEGQGSGELFF.

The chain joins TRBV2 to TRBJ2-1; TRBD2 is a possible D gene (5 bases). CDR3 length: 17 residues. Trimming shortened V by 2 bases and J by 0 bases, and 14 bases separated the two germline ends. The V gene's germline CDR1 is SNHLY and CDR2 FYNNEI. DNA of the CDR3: TGTGCCAGCAGTGAAACTAGGACCGGAGCCTCCTACAATGAGCAGTTCTTC. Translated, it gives CASSETRTGASYNEQFF.

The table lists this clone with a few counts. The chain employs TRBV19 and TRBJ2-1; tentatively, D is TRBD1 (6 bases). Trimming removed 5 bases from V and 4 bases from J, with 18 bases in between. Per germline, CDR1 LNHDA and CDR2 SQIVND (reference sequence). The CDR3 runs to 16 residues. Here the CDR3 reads CASSPQGNYLYNEQFF. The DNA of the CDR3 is TGTGCCAGTAGTCCCCAGGGGAACTACCTATACAATGAGCAGTTCTTC.

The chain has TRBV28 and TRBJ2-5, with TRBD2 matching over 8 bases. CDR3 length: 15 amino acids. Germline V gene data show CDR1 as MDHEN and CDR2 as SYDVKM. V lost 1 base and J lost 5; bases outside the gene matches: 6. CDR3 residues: CASSLFAGGQETQYF. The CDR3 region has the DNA TGTGCCAGCAGTTTATTTGCGGGGGGTCAGGAGACCCAGTACTTC.

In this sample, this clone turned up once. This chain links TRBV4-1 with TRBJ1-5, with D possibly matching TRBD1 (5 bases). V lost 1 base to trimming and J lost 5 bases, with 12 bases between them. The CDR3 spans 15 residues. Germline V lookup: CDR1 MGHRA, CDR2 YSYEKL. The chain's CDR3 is CASSQVEGEDQPQHF. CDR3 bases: TGCGCCAGCAGCCAAGTAGAAGGGGAGGATCAGCCCCAGCATTTT.

In DNA form, the CDR3 reads TGTGCCAGCAGCTTCCTCTCAGGACTAGCGGGGGCGACCGGGGAGCTGTTTTTT. Amino acid sequence: CASSFLSGLAGATGELFF. The chain couples TRBV7-2 to TRBJ2-2, with 13 bases lining up with TRBD2. Germline CDR1 SGHTA, CDR2 FQGNSA. CDR3 size: 18 residues. V shed 3 bases, J shed 5 bases, and the junction held 9 bases outside the gene matches.

The CDR3, as DNA: TGTGCCAGCAGCCGAGGTAGGGGCCAGGAAGCTTTCTTT. Amino acid sequence: CASSRGRGQEAFF. The V gene is TRBV3-1 (or the pseudogene TRBV3-2), the J gene TRBJ1-1, with D possibly TRBD1 on 5 matching bases. The CDR3 contains 13 residues. Germline V gives CDR1 LGHDT, CDR2 YNNKEL (reference sequence). Between the trimmed V and J ends, which lost 4 bases and 8 bases, there was a span of 14 bases.

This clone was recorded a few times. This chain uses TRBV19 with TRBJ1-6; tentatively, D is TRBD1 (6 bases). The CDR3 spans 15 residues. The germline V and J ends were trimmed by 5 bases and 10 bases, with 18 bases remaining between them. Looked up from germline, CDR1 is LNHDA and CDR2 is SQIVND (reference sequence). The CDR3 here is CASSLNPGGGSPLHF. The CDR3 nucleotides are TGTGCCAGTAGTCTCAACCCCGGCGGGGGCTCACCCCTCCACTTT.

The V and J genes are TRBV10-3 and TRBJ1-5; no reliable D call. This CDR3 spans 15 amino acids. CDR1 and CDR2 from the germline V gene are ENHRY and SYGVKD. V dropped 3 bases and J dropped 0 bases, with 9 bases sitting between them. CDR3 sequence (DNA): TGTGCCATCAGTGATGAGAGCCGTAGCAATCAGCCCCAGCATTTT. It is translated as CAISDESRSNQPQHF.

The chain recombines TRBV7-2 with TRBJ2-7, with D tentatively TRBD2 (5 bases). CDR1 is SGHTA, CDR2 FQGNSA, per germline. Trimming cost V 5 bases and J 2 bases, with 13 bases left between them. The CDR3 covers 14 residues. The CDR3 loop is CASSPIPGAYEQYF. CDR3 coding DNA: TGTGCCAGCAGCCCCATACCCGGGGCCTACGAGCAGTACTTC. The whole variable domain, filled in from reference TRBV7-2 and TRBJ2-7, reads GAGVSQSPSNKVTEKGKDVELRCDPISGHTALYWYRQSLGQGLEFLIYFQGNSAPDKSGLPSDRFSAERTGGSVSTLTIQRTQQEDSAVYLCASSPIPGAYEQYFGPGTRLTVT.

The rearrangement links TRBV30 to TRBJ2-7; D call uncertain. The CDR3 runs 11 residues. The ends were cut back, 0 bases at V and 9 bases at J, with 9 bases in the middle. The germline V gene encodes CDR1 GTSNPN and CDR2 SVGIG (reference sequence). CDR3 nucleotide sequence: TGTGCCTGGAGTGTAAGTATAGCGCAGTACTTC. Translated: CAWSVSIAQYF. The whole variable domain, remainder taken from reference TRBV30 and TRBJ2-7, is SQTIHQWPATLVQPVGSPLSLECTVEGTSNPNLYWYRQAAGRGLQLLFYSVGIGQISSEVPQNLSASRPQDRQFILSSKKLLLSDSGFYLCAWSVSIAQYFGPGTRLTVT.

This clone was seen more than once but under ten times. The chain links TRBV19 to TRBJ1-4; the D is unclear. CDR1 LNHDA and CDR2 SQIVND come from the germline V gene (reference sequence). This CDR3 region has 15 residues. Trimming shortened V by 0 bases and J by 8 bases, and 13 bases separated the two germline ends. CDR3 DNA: TGTGCCAGTAGTATAGATATGGCCCCAAACGAAAAACTGTTTTTT. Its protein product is CASSIDMAPNEKLFF.

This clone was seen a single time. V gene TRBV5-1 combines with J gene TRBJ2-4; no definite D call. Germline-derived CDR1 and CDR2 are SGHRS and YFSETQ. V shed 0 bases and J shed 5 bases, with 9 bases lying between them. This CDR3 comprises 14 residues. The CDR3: CASSLALAENIQYF. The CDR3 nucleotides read TGCGCCAGCAGCTTGGCTCTGGCGGAAAACATTCAGTACTTC.

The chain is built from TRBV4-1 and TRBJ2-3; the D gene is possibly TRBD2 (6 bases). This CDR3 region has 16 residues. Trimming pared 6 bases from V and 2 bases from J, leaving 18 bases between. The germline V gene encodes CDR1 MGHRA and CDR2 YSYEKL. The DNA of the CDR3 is TGCGCCAGCAGGGAGGGGACGGAGCGGACCACAGATACGCAGTATTTT. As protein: CASREGTERTTDTQYF.

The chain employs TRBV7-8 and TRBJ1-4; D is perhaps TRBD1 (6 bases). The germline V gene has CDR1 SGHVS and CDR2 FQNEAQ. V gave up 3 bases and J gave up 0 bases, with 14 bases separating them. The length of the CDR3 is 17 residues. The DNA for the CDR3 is TGTGCCAGCAGCTTGCCAAGCAGGACAGCAACTAATGAAAAACTGTTTTTT. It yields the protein CASSLPSRTATNEKLFF.

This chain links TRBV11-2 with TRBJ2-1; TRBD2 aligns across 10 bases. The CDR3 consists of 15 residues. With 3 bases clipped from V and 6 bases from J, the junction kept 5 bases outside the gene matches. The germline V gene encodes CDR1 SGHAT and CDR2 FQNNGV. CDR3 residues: CASSFEAGGLNEQFF. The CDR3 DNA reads TGTGCCAGCAGCTTCGAAGCGGGGGGGCTCAATGAGCAGTTCTTC.

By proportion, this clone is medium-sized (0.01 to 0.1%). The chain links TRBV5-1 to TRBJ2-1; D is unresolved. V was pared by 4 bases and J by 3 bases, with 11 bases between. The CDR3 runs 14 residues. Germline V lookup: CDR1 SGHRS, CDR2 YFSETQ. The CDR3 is CASSPSRVYNEQFF. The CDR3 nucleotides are TGCGCCAGCAGCCCCTCCCGGGTCTACAATGAGCAGTTCTTC.

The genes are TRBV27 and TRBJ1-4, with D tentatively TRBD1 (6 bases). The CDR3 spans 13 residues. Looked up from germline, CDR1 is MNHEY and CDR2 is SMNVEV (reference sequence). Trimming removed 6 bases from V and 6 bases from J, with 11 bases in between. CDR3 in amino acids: CASRRQAHEKLFF. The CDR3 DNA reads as TGTGCCAGCAGACGACAGGCCCATGAAAAACTGTTTTTT.

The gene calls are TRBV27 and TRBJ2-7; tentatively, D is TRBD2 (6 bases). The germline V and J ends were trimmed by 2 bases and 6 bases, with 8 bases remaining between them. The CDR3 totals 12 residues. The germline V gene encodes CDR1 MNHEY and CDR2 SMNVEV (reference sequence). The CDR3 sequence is CASSLMGGEQYF. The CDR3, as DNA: TGTGCCAGCAGTTTAATGGGGGGCGAGCAGTACTTC.

The CDR3 loop is CATHTGAYGYTF. The CDR3 DNA is TGTGCCACCCATACAGGGGCCTATGGCTACACCTTC. This chain connects TRBV2 to TRBJ1-2, with TRBD1 matching over 7 bases. The CDR3 has 12 residues. With V trimmed by 10 bases and J by 4 bases, 6 bases remained unmatched. CDR1 and CDR2 (germline): SNHLY, FYNNEI.

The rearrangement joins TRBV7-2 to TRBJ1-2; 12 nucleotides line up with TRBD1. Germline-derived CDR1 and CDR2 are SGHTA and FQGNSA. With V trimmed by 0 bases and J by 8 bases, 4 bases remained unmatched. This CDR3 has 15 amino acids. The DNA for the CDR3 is TGTGCCAGCAGCTTAGCCGGGACAGGGGGCAGAGGCTACACCTTC. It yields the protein CASSLAGTGGRGYTF.

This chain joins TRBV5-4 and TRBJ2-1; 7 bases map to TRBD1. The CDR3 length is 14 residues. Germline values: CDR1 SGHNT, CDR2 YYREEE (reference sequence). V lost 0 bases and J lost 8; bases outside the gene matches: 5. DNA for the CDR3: TGTGCCAGCAGCTTGGATAGGGGGCCCGATGAGCAGTTCTTC. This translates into CASSLDRGPDEQFF.

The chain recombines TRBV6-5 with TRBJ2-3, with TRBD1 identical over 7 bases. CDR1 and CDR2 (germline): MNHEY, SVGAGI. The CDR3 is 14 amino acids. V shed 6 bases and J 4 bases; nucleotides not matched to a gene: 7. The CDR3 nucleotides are TGTGCCAGCAGGAAGGCAGGGGGTTCAGATACGCAGTATTTT. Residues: CASRKAGGSDTQYF.

CDR3 residues: CASSSVRLGGYTF. The CDR3 region has the DNA TGTGCCAGCAGTTCCGTTCGGTTGGGCGGCTACACCTTC. V usage is TRBV12-3 or TRBV12-4 and J usage is TRBJ1-2; D gene unclear. V lost 4 bases to trimming and J lost 8 bases, with 14 bases between them. The CDR3 has 13 residues.

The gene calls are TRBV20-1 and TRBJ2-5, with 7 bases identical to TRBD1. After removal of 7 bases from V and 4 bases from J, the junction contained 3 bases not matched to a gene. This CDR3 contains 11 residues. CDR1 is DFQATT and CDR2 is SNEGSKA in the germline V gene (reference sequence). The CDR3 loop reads CSVTGAETQYF. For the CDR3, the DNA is TGCAGTGTCACAGGGGCAGAGACCCAGTACTTC.